This entry lists 25 T cell receptor beta chains sequenced from one sample in a study of blood T cell repertoires in COVID-19. This table comes from immunoSEQ multiplex PCR, and its TCRdb copy is limited to in-frame clones, with some not included. Of fewer than 35,000 clones in the sample, about 90% were seen once. The material sequenced was peripheral blood. The receptors originated from a woman aged 45-65 years with active COVID-19.

The genes are TRBV2 and TRBJ1-1, with 7 bases that match TRBD1. CDR1 and CDR2 from the germline V gene are SNHLY and FYNNEI. V gave up 7 bases and J gave up 7 bases; unmatched junction bases: 12. CDR3 size: 14 residues. The CDR3 bases are TGTGCCAGCACAAGACAGGGAATCGCGGTTGAAGCTTTCTTT. It is translated as CASTRQGIAVEAFF.

The rearrangement joins TRBV18 to TRBJ1-1; D unclear. The CDR3 is made up of 13 amino acids. Germline V gives CDR1 KGHSH, CDR2 LQKENI. Trimming cost V 2 bases and J 1 base, with 5 bases left between them. The CDR3 reads CASSPTQNTEAFF. CDR3 DNA sequence: TGTGCCAGCTCACCAACACAGAACACTGAAGCTTTCTTT.

The gene calls are TRBV9 and TRBJ1-2; 8 bases match TRBD1. The trim removed 3 bases at V and 4 bases at J, leaving 8 bases unmatched. The CDR3 totals 15 residues. CDR1 is SGDLS, CDR2 YYNGEE, per germline. The CDR3 DNA sequence: TGTGCCAGCAGCGGTGGGACAGGAGGAAGCTATGGCTACACCTTC. It codes for CASSGGTGGSYGYTF. The full variable domain, in which reference TRBV9 and TRBJ1-2 provide the parts outside the CDR3, is DSGVTQTPKHLITATGQRVTLRCSPRSGDLSVYWYQQSLDQGLQFLIQYYNGEERAKGNILERFSAQQFPDLHSELNLSSLELGDSALYFCASSGGTGGSYGYTFGSGTRLTVV.

This chain connects TRBV6-6 to TRBJ1-5, with a weak D call TRBD1 (5 bases). Germline lookup yields CDR1 MNHNY and CDR2 SVGAGI (reference sequence). V gave up 5 bases and J gave up 3 bases, with 14 bases separating them. CDR3 size: 15 residues. The CDR3 bases are TGTGCCAGCAGTCGATCCGACAGCTACAATCAGCCCCAGCATTTT. Its translation is CASSRSDSYNQPQHF.

The gene calls are TRBV24-1 and TRBJ2-5, with 7 bases matching TRBD1. This CDR3 contains 15 residues. CDR1 is KGHDR and CDR2 is SFDVKD in the germline V gene. The J segment lost 2 bases and the V segment lost 2 bases, leaving 4 bases of the junction unmatched. The CDR3 spells CATSDSTGTQETQYF. CDR3 coding DNA: TGTGCCACCAGTGATTCGACAGGGACACAAGAGACCCAGTACTTC.

V usage is TRBV7-9 and J usage is TRBJ2-3; 12 bases agree with TRBD2. Unmatched junction bases numbered 12, after V lost 6 bases and J lost 8 bases. The CDR3 runs to 16 residues. CDR1 is SEHNR, CDR2 FQNEAQ, per germline (reference sequence). CDR3 nucleotide sequence: TGTGCCAGCAGGCCAAGACGGACTAGCGGGATTGGTACGCAGTATTTT. This encodes CASRPRRTSGIGTQYF.

The chain uses TRBV11-2 and TRBJ2-1; TRBD1 matches at 9 bases. V shed 0 bases, J shed 5 bases, and the junction held 2 bases outside the gene matches. This CDR3 contains 15 residues. From germline, CDR1 is SGHAT and CDR2 FQNNGV. This chain's CDR3 is CASSLEDRGNNEQFF. DNA for the CDR3: TGTGCCAGCAGCTTAGAGGACAGGGGAAACAATGAGCAGTTCTTC.

This rearrangement joins TRBV7-8 to TRBJ2-3; TRBD2 matches at 14 bases. In germline, CDR1 is SGHVS, CDR2 FQNEAQ. The ends lost 5 bases at V and 5 bases at J; junction bases unmatched: 3. The CDR3 has 15 residues. The CDR3 DNA is TGTGCCAGCAGCCTGGGACTAGCGGGAGTAGATACGCAGTATTTT. It yields the protein CASSLGLAGVDTQYF.

The CDR3 is CASRDTETGELFF. The CDR3 DNA sequence: TGTGCCAGCAGGGACACAGAGACCGGGGAGCTGTTTTTT. The genes are TRBV28 and TRBJ2-2; a weak D match, TRBD1 (5 bases). Germline loops: CDR1 MDHEN, CDR2 SYDVKM. The CDR3 consists of 13 residues. V was shortened by 6 bases and J by 5 bases, with 10 bases between the two germline ends.

The rearrangement uses TRBV18 and TRBJ2-2, with TRBD1 matching 12 bases. The junction had 4 bases not matched to a gene; V was cut back by 1 base and J by 4 bases. The CDR3 has 17 amino acids. Per germline, CDR1 KGHSH and CDR2 LQKENI. CDR3 in DNA: TGTGCCAGCTCACCACGGGACAGGGGGCTCGGCACCGGGGAGCTGTTTTTT. It codes for CASSPRDRGLGTGELFF.

The chain joins TRBV5-1 to TRBJ1-3, with TRBD1 as a possible D gene (6 bases). CDR3 length: 15 amino acids. The V gene lost 4 bases and the J gene lost 0 bases, with 11 bases spanning the gap. The germline V gene has CDR1 SGHRS and CDR2 YFSETQ. This CDR3 reads CASSPTGFSGNTIYF. The CDR3 DNA reads as TGCGCCAGCAGCCCGACAGGTTTCTCTGGAAACACCATATATTTT.

This chain uses TRBV3-1 (or the pseudogene TRBV3-2) with TRBJ2-7; 9 positions agree with TRBD2. Germline V gives CDR1 LGHDT, CDR2 YNNKEL (reference sequence). The CDR3 consists of 16 residues. Trimming removed 4 bases from V and 4 bases from J; junction bases left unmatched: 11. The DNA for the CDR3 is TGTGCCAGCAGCCGTACGCATAGCGGGAGTGGGTACGAGCAGTACTTC. It specifies CASSRTHSGSGYEQYF.

The rearrangement links TRBV28 to TRBJ1-1, with 8 positions matching TRBD1. The CDR3 covers 13 residues. Per germline, CDR1 MDHEN and CDR2 SYDVKM. V lost 6 bases and J lost 5; bases outside the gene matches: 5. The CDR3 sequence: CASRKNRGTEAFF. CDR3 DNA sequence: TGTGCCAGCAGGAAAAACAGGGGGACTGAAGCTTTCTTT.

CDR3 bases: TGCGCCAGCAGTGCAGGGTCGGACTACGAGCAGTACTTC. Translating gives CASSAGSDYEQYF. The chain is built from TRBV10-1 and TRBJ2-7; D is possibly TRBD1 (5 bases). From germline, CDR1 is WNHNN and CDR2 SYGVQD (reference sequence). V was cut by 4 bases and J by 3 bases, with 10 bases left in between. The CDR3 spans 13 residues.

The rearrangement joins TRBV6-5 to TRBJ1-2; D possibly corresponds to TRBD1 (6 bases). CDR3 size: 13 residues. Trimming shortened V by 6 bases and J by 2 bases, and 10 bases separated the two germline ends. Germline assignment: CDR1 MNHEY and CDR2 SVGAGI. For the CDR3, the DNA is TGTGCCAGCAGGCAAACAGGGAACTATGGCTACACCTTC. Its translation is CASRQTGNYGYTF.

This rearrangement joins TRBV5-1 to TRBJ2-1; 9 bases align to TRBD2. The CDR3 length is 15 residues. CDR1 and CDR2 (germline): SGHRS, YFSETQ. The trim removed 2 bases at V and 5 bases at J, leaving 5 bases unmatched. The CDR3 reads CASSFGLAGNNEQFF. The CDR3 DNA sequence: TGCGCCAGCAGCTTTGGTCTAGCGGGGAACAATGAGCAGTTCTTC.

CDR3 DNA: TGCGCCAGCAGCTCCCGGGACTCCTCATTCCTGCCAGATACGCAGTATTTT. Protein product: CASSSRDSSFLPDTQYF. The chain couples TRBV5-1 to TRBJ2-3; tentatively, D is TRBD2 (6 bases). The V end was cut by 3 bases, the J end by 4 bases, with 21 bases between. Germline loops: CDR1 SGHRS, CDR2 YFSETQ. This CDR3 is built from 17 residues. Full variable domain (outside the CDR3, taken from reference TRBV5-1 and TRBJ2-3): KAGVTQTPRYLIKTRGQQVTLSCSPISGHRSVSWYQQTPGQGLQFLFEYFSETQRNKGNFPGRFSGRQFSNSRSEMNVSTLELGDSALYLCASSSRDSSFLPDTQYFGPGTRLTVL.

This sequence joins TRBV6-5 and TRBJ1-3; D is unresolved. This CDR3 is built from 14 residues. Trimming removed 6 bases at V and 0 bases at J, with 9 bases between. Germline V CDR1 and CDR2: MNHEY, SVGAGI. The CDR3 DNA follows: TGTGCCAGCAGCGGTCCAAACTCTGGAAACACCATATATTTT. Amino acids: CASSGPNSGNTIYF.

The V and J genes are TRBV9 and TRBJ2-1; D is possibly TRBD2 (6 bases). The ends were cut back, 3 bases at V and 4 bases at J, with 8 bases in the middle. The length of the CDR3 is 13 residues. The V gene's germline CDR1 is SGDLS and CDR2 YYNGEE. The CDR3 DNA reads TGTGCCAGCAGCGCGACTAGTTACAATGAGCAGTTCTTC. Translated, it gives CASSATSYNEQFF.

The chain links TRBV5-1 to TRBJ1-1; D call uncertain. Trimming removed 4 bases from V and 1 base from J, with 8 bases in between. The CDR3 runs to 13 residues. Germline CDR1 is SGHRS and CDR2 is YFSETQ. The CDR3 DNA is TGCGCCAGCAGCGTGACGGGGAACACTGAAGCTTTCTTT. Protein product: CASSVTGNTEAFF.

The chain combines TRBV5-5 with TRBJ2-7; 10 nucleotides align to TRBD2. The CDR3 is 14 residues long. V lost 4 bases to trimming and J lost 6 bases; unmatched junction nucleotides: 7. Germline V gene sequence: CDR1 SGHKS, CDR2 YYEKEE (reference sequence). The CDR3 protein is CASSTGTSESEQYF. Written as DNA, the CDR3 is TGTGCCAGCAGCACCGGGACTAGCGAGAGCGAGCAGTACTTC.

The CDR3 DNA follows: TGTGCCAGTAGTATAAGAGGACAGGGACACAATGAGCAGTTCTTC. Translation gives CASSIRGQGHNEQFF. The rearrangement links TRBV19 to TRBJ2-1, with 8 nucleotides matching TRBD1. Trimming removed 2 bases from V and 5 bases from J; junction bases left unmatched: 5. The CDR3 sequence is 15 residues long. Germline values: CDR1 LNHDA, CDR2 SQIVND (reference sequence).

The genes are TRBV19 and TRBJ2-1, with 10 bases aligning to TRBD2. This CDR3 region has 14 residues. V shed 3 bases, J shed 6 bases, and the junction held 2 bases outside the gene matches. Germline V gene sequence: CDR1 LNHDA, CDR2 SQIVND (reference sequence). The CDR3 is CASSISGRANEQFF. In DNA form, the CDR3 reads TGTGCCAGTAGTATCAGCGGGAGGGCCAATGAGCAGTTCTTC. The full variable domain, in which reference TRBV19 and TRBJ2-1 provide the parts outside the CDR3, is DGGITQSPKYLFRKEGQNVTLSCEQNLNHDAMYWYRQDPGQGLRLIYYSQIVNDFQKGDIAEGYSVSREKKESFPLTVTSAQKNPTAFYLCASSISGRANEQFFGPGTRLTVL.

This chain links TRBV7-9 with TRBJ2-2, with TRBD1 as a possible D gene (6 bases). The germline CDR1 and CDR2 sequences are SEHNR and FQNEAQ (reference sequence). The CDR3 has 14 residues. V lost 6 bases and J lost 1, with 9 bases in between. DNA of the CDR3: TGTGCCAGCAGACAACAGGGGAACACCGGGGAGCTGTTTTTT. Encoded protein: CASRQQGNTGELFF.

The sample holds one count of this clone. The chain recombines TRBV7-9 with TRBJ2-1, with 10 bases matching TRBD1. The germline gives CDR1 SEHNR, CDR2 FQNEAQ (reference sequence). The CDR3 spans 15 residues. V lost 3 bases to trimming and J lost 4 bases; unmatched junction nucleotides: 3. DNA of the CDR3: TGTGCCAGCAGCTTGGGACAGGGGACTTACAATGAGCAGTTCTTC. Its protein is CASSLGQGTYNEQFF.